These 14 T cell receptor beta chains were all obtained from the same sample, sequenced in a study of post-analysis software for immune sequencing data. These TCRs' antigens remain unknown. Study results and limitations: In patients, about five TRBV segments were more frequent than in controls, with TRBV5-6, TRBV5-1 and TRBV20-1 among them.

TCR beta cDNA libraries had unique molecular identifiers. TCRdb re-called the PCR reads with MiXCR, one entry per CDR3 protein. Of fewer than 850,000 distinct CDR3 sequences listed, about 32% were seen once; the top ten hold around 0.55%. Sequencing was performed on blood. The receptor source for this set is a girl aged 10-17 years with multiple sclerosis.

This clonotype appeared many times. This sequence joins TRBV20-1 and TRBJ1-4; a weak D match, TRBD1 (6 bases). The V and J ends lost 0 bases and 8 bases respectively, with 16 bases between them. Germline-derived CDR1 and CDR2 are DFQATT and SNEGSKA (reference sequence). The CDR3 sequence is 15 residues long. The DNA of the CDR3 is TGCAGTGCTAGAGACCCTCGGGCAGGGGACGAAAAACTGTTTTTT. It translates to CSARDPRAGDEKLFF.

J is TRBJ2-6 and V is TRBV20-1, with 11 nucleotides matching TRBD1. Germline CDR1 is DFQATT and CDR2 is SNEGSKA (reference sequence). The CDR3 runs 16 residues. The V and J ends lost 6 bases and 4 bases, in that order; junction bases with no gene match: 8. CDR3 sequence reads: CSAPDRGRGGANVLTF. CDR3 DNA: TGCAGTGCGCCGGACAGGGGGCGAGGAGGGGCCAACGTCCTGACTTTC.

This chain joins TRBV11-3 and TRBJ2-1, with 8 bases aligning to TRBD1. The V and J ends lost 4 bases and 8 bases, in that order; junction bases with no gene match: 7. The CDR3 loop spans 14 amino acids. Germline V gives CDR1 SGHNT, CDR2 YENEEA. The CDR3 nucleotides read TGTGCCAGCAGCTGCTCCGGCAGGGGGCATGAGCAGTTCTTC. Residues: CASSCSGRGHEQFF.

The CDR3 DNA is TGCGCCAGCAGCCCCCGGGGGGAAGCTTCCTACGAGCAGTACTTC. Protein: CASSPRGEASYEQYF. V is TRBV5-1 and J is TRBJ2-7, with 7 bases matching TRBD2. The V and J ends lost 4 bases and 1 base, in that order; junction bases with no gene match: 8. CDR3 length: 15 amino acids. The germline V gene encodes CDR1 SGHRS and CDR2 YFSETQ.

This chain joins TRBV27 and TRBJ2-7, with D hard to call. The germline V gene has CDR1 MNHEY and CDR2 SMNVEV (reference sequence). This CDR3 contains 13 residues. Deletions cut 5 bases from V and 4 bases from J, with 12 bases between. The CDR3 sequence is CASSPSYFYEQYF. As DNA, the CDR3 is TGTGCCAGCAGTCCAAGCTACTTTTACGAGCAGTACTTC.

With respect to this clonotype: The junction differs from germline at one of its ends, possibly a read error. The V and J genes are TRBV11-2 and TRBJ2-1; D not resolved. The last part of the DNA fits TRBJ2-7 better; the J call may be wrong. The V gene's germline CDR1 is SGHAT and CDR2 FQNNGV. There are 12 residues in the CDR3. The CDR3, as DNA: TGTACCAGCAGCTTAGGCAGGTACGAGCAGTACTTC. Its protein is CTSSLGRYEQYF.

This clonotype was counted only a few times. The chain uses TRBV20-1 and TRBJ1-2; D might be TRBD1 (5 bases). The germline V and J ends were trimmed by 0 bases and 6 bases, with 14 bases remaining between them. The germline CDR1 and CDR2 sequences are DFQATT and SNEGSKA (reference sequence). The CDR3 consists of 14 residues. The CDR3 DNA is TGCAGTGCTAGAGATCCCGGGACGTGGGATGGCTACACCTTC. This codes for CSARDPGTWDGYTF.

V gene TRBV6-1 combines with J gene TRBJ1-5; TRBD1 matches at 8 bases. From germline, CDR1 is MNHNS and CDR2 SASEGT. The CDR3 is 13 amino acids. The J segment lost 5 bases and the V segment lost 6 bases, leaving 3 bases of the junction unmatched. CDR3 protein: CASSAGGYQPQHF. In DNA, the CDR3 is TGTGCCAGCAGCGCAGGGGGCTATCAGCCCCAGCATTTT.

This clonotype was detected only once. V and J are TRBV20-1 and TRBJ1-1; 8 bases map to TRBD1. Per germline, CDR1 DFQATT and CDR2 SNEGSKA (reference sequence). The V segment lost 1 base and the J segment 4 bases; nucleotides outside the gene matches: 5. CDR3 size: 14 residues. CDR3 nucleotide sequence: TGCAGTGCTAGAGGGACAGGGTGGCGCACTGAAGCTTTCTTT. Protein: CSARGTGWRTEAFF.

As for this clonotype: This may be a read error, as it is one base from a much larger clone. The rearrangement links TRBV29-1 to TRBJ2-1; a weak D match, TRBD2 (5 bases). There are 14 residues in the CDR3. Between the trimmed V and J ends, which lost 7 bases and 0 bases, there was a span of 13 bases. CDR1 and CDR2 from the germline V gene are SQVTM and ANQGSEA. The CDR3 nucleotides are TGCAGCGCTGTTGAACGGGGCTCCTACAATGAGCAGTTCTTC. It specifies CSAVERGSYNEQFF.

The chain carries TRBV20-1 and TRBJ2-5, with D tentatively TRBD2 (6 bases). With 1 base removed from V and 11 bases from J, the gap between germline ends came to 29 bases. Germline V CDR1 and CDR2: DFQATT, SNEGSKA (reference sequence). The CDR3 covers 17 residues. CDR3 loop: CSARGNLATRRADEQYF. The CDR3 DNA is TGCAGTGCTAGAGGGAACCTAGCGACCAGAAGAGCCGATGAGCAGTACTTC.

V usage is TRBV10-3 and J usage is TRBJ2-1, with 10 bases identical to TRBD2. There are 18 residues in the CDR3. V lost 11 bases and J lost 1; bases outside the gene matches: 17. Germline V gene sequence: CDR1 ENHRY, CDR2 SYGVKD. The CDR3 region is CAVNPGLARGGSYNEQFF. In DNA form, the CDR3 reads TGTGCCGTCAACCCGGGACTAGCGAGAGGGGGATCCTACAATGAGCAGTTCTTC.

The chain carries TRBV11-2 and TRBJ2-3; no definite D call. CDR1 and CDR2 from the germline V gene are SGHAT and FQNNGV. V shed 4 bases and J shed 4 bases, with 12 bases lying between them. CDR3 length: 14 amino acids. For the CDR3, the DNA is TGTGCCAGCAGCTCCCTCCGTAGGCCAGATACGCAGTATTTT. Translating gives CASSSLRRPDTQYF.

This clonotype was seen a single time. The rearrangement links TRBV29-1 to TRBJ2-1; 9 bases fit TRBD1. The germline V gene encodes CDR1 SQVTM and CDR2 ANQGSEA. V lost 8 bases and J lost 9; bases outside the gene matches: 14. The CDR3 sequence is 14 residues long. The CDR3 protein is CSLWTGAYVGEQFF. DNA of the CDR3: TGCAGCCTTTGGACAGGGGCATATGTTGGTGAGCAGTTCTTC.